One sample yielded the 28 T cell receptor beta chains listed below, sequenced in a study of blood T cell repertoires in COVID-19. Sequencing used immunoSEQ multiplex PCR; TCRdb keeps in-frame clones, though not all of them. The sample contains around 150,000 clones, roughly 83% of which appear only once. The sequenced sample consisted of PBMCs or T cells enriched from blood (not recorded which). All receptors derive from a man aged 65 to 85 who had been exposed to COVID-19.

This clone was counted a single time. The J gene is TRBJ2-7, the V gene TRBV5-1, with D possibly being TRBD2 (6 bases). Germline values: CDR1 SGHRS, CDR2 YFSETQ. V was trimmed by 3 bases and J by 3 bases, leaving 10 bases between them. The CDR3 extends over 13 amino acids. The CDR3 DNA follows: TGCGCCAGCAGCTCAGGGACTTTCTACGAGCAGTACTTC. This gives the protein CASSSGTFYEQYF.

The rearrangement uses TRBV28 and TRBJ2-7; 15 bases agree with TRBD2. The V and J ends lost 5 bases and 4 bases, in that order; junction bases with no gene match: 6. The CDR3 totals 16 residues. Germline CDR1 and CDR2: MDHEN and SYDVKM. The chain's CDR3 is CASSTGLAGGRYEQYF. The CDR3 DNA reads TGTGCCAGCAGTACCGGACTAGCGGGAGGGCGGTACGAGCAGTACTTC.

For the CDR3, the DNA is TGTGCCAGCAGCCTCGGACACTCCTATGGCTACACCTTC. This translates into CASSLGHSYGYTF. The chain has TRBV7-2 and TRBJ1-2, with a weak D call TRBD1 (5 bases). Trimming shortened V by 5 bases and J by 4 bases, and 11 bases separated the two germline ends. Germline assignment: CDR1 SGHTA and CDR2 FQGNSA. This CDR3 region has 13 residues.

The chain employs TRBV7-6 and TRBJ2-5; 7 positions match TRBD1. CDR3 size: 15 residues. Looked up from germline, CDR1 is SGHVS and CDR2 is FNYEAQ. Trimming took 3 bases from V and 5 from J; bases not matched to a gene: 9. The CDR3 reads CASSLDRGQRETQYF. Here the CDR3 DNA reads TGTGCCAGCAGCTTGGACCGGGGACAGCGGGAGACCCAGTACTTC.

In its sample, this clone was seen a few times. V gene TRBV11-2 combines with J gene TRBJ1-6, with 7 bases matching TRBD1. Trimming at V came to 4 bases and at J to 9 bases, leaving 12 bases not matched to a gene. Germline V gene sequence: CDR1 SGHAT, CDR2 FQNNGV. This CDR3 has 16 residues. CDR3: CASSSAGTATASPLHF. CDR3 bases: TGTGCCAGCAGCTCCGCCGGGACAGCTACTGCTTCACCCCTCCACTTT.

CDR3 sequence reads: CASSADRGSQPQHF. The CDR3, as DNA: TGCGCCAGCAGCGCTGACAGGGGGAGTCAGCCCCAGCATTTT. The chain carries TRBV4-3 and TRBJ1-5; TRBD1 matches 9 bases. The V gene end was trimmed by 5 bases and the J gene end by 6 bases; junction bases not matched to a gene: 5. Germline lookup yields CDR1 LGHNA and CDR2 YSLEER. This CDR3 is built from 14 residues.

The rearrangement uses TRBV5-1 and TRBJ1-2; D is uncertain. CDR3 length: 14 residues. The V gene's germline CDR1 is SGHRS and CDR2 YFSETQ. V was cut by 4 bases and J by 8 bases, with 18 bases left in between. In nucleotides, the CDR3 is TGCGCCAGCAGCCGTCCAGTAGGCGGGGAGGGCTACACCTTC. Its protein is CASSRPVGGEGYTF.

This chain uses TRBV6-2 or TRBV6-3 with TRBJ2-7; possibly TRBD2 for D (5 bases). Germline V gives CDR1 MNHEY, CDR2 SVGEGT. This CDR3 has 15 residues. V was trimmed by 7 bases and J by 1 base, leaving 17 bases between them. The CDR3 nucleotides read TGTGCCAGCACCCCGGCAGGAGGCCATTCCTACGAGCAGTACTTC. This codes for CASTPAGGHSYEQYF.

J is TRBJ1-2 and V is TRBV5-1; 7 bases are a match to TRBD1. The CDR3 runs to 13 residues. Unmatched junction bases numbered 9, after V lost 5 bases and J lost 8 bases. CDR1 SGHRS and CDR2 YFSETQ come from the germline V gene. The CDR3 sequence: CASRIDRDRGYTF. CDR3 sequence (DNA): TGCGCCAGCAGAATAGACAGGGATCGGGGCTACACCTTC.

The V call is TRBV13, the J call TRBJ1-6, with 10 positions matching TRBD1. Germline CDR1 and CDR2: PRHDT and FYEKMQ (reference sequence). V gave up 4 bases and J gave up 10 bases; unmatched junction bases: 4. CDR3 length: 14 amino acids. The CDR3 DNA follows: TGTGCCAGCAGCTCCCCGACAGGGGGCTCACCCCTCCACTTT. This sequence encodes CASSSPTGGSPLHF.

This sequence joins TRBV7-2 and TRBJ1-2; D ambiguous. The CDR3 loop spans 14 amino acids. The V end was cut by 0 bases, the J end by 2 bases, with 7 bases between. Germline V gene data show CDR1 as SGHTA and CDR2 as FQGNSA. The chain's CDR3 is CASSLATENYGYTF. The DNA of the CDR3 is TGTGCCAGCAGCTTAGCTACCGAGAACTATGGCTACACCTTC.

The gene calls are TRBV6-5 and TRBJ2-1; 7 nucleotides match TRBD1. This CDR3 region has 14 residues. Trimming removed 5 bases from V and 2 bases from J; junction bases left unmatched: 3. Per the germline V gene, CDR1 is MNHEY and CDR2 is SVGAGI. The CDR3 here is CASSRDSTYNEQFF. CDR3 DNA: TGTGCCAGCAGTCGGGACAGTACCTACAATGAGCAGTTCTTC.

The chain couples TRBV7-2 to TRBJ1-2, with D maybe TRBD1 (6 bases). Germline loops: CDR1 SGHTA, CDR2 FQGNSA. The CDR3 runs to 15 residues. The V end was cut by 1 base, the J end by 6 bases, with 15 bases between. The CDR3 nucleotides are TGTGCCAGCAGCTTAGACGGCCCGGGACAAGATGGCTACACCTTC. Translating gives CASSLDGPGQDGYTF.

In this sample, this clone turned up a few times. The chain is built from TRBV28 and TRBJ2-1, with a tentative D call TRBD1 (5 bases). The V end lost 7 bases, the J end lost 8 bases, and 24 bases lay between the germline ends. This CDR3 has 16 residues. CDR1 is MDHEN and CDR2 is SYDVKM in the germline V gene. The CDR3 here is CASIPFQGLTGDEQFF. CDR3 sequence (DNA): TGTGCCAGCATCCCTTTTCAGGGCCTGACGGGCGATGAGCAGTTCTTC.

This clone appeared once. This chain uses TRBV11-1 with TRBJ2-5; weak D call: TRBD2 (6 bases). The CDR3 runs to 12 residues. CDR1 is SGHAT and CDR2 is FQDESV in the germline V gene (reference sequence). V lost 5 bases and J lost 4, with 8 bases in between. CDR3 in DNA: TGTGCCAGCAGCCCCGGGAGAGAGACCCAGTACTTC. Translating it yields CASSPGRETQYF.

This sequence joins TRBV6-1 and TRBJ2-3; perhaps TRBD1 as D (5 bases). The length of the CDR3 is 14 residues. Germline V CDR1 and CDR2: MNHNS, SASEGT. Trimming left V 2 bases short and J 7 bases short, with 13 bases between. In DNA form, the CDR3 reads TGTGCCAGCAGTGAAAGGGGTCCTTCTTATACGCAGTATTTT. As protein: CASSERGPSYTQYF.

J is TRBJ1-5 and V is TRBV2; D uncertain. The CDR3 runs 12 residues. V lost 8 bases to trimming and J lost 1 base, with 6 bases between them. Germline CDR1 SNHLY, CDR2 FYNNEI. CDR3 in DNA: TGTGCCAGCTCGCGAAGCAATCAGCCCCAGCATTTT. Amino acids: CASSRSNQPQHF.

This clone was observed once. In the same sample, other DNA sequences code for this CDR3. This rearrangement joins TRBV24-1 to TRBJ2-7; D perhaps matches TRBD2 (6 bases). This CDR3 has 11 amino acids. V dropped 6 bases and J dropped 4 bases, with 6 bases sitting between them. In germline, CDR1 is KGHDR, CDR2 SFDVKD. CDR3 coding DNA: TGTGCCACCAGTCGGGGGTACGAGCAGTACTTC. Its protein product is CATSRGYEQYF.

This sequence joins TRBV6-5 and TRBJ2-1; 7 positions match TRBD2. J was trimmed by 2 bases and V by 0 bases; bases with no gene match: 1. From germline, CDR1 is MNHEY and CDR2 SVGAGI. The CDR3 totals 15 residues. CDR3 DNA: TGTGCCAGCAGTTACTCGGGGACTACCTACAATGAGCAGTTCTTC. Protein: CASSYSGTTYNEQFF.

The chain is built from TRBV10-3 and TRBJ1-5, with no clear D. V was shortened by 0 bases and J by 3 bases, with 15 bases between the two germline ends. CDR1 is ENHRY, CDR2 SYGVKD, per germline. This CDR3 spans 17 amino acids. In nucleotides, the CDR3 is TGTGCCATCAGTGAGTCCGCAGGTGGAAGAGACAATCAGCCCCAGCATTTT. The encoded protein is CAISESAGGRDNQPQHF.

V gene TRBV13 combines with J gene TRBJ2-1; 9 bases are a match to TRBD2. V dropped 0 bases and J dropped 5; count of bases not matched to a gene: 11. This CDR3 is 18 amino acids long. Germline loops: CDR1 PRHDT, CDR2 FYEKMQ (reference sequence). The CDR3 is CASSLGLREGQLDNEQFF. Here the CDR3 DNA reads TGTGCCAGCAGCTTAGGCCTGCGGGAGGGCCAGTTAGACAATGAGCAGTTCTTC.

The CDR3 DNA follows: TGTGCCAGTGTTCCGGACAGGGTTTTCTATGGCTACACCTTC. Translated: CASVPDRVFYGYTF. The V gene is TRBV19, the J gene TRBJ1-2, with 8 bases aligning to TRBD1. Trimming removed 8 bases from V and 4 bases from J; junction bases left unmatched: 9. The germline V gene encodes CDR1 LNHDA and CDR2 SQIVND (reference sequence). The CDR3 spans 14 residues.

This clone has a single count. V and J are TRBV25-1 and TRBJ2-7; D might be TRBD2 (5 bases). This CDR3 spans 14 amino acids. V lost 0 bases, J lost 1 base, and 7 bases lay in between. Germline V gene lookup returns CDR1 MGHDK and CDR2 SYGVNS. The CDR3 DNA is TGTGCCAGCAGTGAATACGGGGAATCCTACGAGCAGTACTTC. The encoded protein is CASSEYGESYEQYF.

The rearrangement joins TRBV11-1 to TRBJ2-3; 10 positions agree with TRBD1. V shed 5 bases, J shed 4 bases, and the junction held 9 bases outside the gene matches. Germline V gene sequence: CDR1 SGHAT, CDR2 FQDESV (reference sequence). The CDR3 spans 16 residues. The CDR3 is CASSRGGTGASDTQYF. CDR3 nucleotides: TGTGCCAGCAGCAGAGGGGGGACAGGGGCCTCAGATACGCAGTATTTT.

CDR3 coding DNA: TGTGCCAGCAGTTCCAGGGGGCTTCGTGGAAACACCATATATTTT. This codes for CASSSRGLRGNTIYF. The J gene is TRBJ1-3, the V gene TRBV6-5, with 8 bases that match TRBD1. Trimming took 4 bases from V and 3 from J; bases not matched to a gene: 5. In germline, CDR1 is MNHEY, CDR2 SVGAGI. The CDR3 sequence is 15 residues long.

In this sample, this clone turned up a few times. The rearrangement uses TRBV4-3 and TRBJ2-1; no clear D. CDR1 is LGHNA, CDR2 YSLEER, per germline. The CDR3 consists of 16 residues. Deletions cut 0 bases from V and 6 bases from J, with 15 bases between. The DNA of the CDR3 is TGCGCCAGCAGCCAAGATATGAGGCTGACTCTCAATGAGCAGTTCTTC. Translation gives CASSQDMRLTLNEQFF.

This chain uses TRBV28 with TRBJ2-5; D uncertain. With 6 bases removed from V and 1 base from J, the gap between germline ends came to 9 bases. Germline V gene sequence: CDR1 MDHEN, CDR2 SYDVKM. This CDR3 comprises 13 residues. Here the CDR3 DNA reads TGTGCCAGCAGATCCGGCGGCCAAGAGACCCAGTACTTC. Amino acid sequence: CASRSGGQETQYF. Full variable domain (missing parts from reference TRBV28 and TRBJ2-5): DVKVTQSSRYLVKRTGEKVFLECVQDMDHENMFWYRQDPGLGLRLIYFSYDVKMKEKGDIPEGYSVSREKKERFSLILESASTNQTSMYLCASRSGGQETQYFGPGTRLLVL.

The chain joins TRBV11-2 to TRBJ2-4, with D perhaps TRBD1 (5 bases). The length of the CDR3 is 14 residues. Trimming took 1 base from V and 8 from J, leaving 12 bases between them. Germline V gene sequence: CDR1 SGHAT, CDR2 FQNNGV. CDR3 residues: CASSLGAGLDIQYF. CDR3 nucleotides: TGTGCCAGCAGCTTAGGGGCAGGGTTGGACATTCAGTACTTC. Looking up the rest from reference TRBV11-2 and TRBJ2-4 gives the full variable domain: EAGVAQSPRYKIIEKRQSVAFWCNPISGHATLYWYQQILGQGPKLLIQFQNNGVVDDSQLPKDRFSAERLKGVDSTLKIQPAKLEDSAVYLCASSLGAGLDIQYFGAGTRLSVL.